This entry describes one TCR beta chain. As yet, its antigen is unknown. The protocol was immunoSEQ multiplex PCR, while the TCRdb copy is restricted to in-frame clones and leaves out a portion. This table has roughly 67,000 clones, approximately 91% appearing once. This specimen belongs to a study of lymphopenia after photon versus proton radiotherapy. Findings of the study overall: Authors raise, but do not show, better survival with proton therapy. Photon-treated patients lost naive T cells and TCR diversity; proton-treated stayed stable. After the lymphocyte nadir, photon-treated repertoires showed oligoclonal expansion, especially of CD8+ Temra cells.

Germline values: CDR1 SGHAT, CDR2 FQNNGV. V was shortened by 5 bases and J by 7 bases, with 18 bases between the two germline ends. The CDR3 spans 15 residues. The source is a woman in her sixties or seventies with pancreatic cancer. This chain connects TRBV11-2 to TRBJ2-1; TRBD1 is a possible D gene (5 bases). The material was peripheral blood, obtained from a patient treated with photon-based radiotherapy. In DNA form, the CDR3 reads TGTGCCAGCAGCCGTAACCGGGCCCCAGGGAATGAGCAGTTCTTC. The encoded protein is CASSRNRAPGNEQFF.